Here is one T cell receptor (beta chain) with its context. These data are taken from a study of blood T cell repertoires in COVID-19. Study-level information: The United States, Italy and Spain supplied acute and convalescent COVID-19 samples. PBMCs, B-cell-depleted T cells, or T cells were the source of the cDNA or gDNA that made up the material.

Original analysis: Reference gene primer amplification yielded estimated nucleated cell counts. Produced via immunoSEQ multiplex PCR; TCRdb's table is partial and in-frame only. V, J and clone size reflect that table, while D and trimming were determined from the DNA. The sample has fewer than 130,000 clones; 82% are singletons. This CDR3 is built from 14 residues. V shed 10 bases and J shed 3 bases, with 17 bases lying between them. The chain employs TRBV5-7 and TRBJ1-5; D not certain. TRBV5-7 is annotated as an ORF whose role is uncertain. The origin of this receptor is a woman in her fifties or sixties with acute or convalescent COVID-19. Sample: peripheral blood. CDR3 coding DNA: TGTGCCCGAGTGTCCGGGAGGCACAATCAGCCCCAGCATTTT. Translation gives CARVSGRHNQPQHF.